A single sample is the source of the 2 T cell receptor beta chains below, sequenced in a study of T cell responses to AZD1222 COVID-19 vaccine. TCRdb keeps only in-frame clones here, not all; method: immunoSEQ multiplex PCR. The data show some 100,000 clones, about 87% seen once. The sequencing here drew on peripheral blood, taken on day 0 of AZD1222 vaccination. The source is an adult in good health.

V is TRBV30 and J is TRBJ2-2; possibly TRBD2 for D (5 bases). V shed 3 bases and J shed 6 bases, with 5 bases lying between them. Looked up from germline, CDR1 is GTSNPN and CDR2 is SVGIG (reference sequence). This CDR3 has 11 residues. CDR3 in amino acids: CAWREAGELFF. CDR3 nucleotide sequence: TGTGCCTGGAGGGAGGCCGGGGAGCTGTTTTTT.

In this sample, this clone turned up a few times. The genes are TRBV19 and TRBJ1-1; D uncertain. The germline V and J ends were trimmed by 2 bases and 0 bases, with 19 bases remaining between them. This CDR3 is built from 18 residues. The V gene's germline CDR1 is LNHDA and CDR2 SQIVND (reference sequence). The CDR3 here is CASSIIGSGGGMNTEAFF. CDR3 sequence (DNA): TGTGCCAGTAGTATAATAGGGTCGGGAGGCGGCATGAACACTGAAGCTTTCTTT.